This T cell receptor (beta chain) stems from a study of identical twins. This clonotype was seen more than once but under ten times. What it binds is unknown. TCRdb processed the 5' RACE reads anew with MiXCR; each CDR3 protein has one entry. The sample shows about 450,000 distinct CDR3 sequences, around a sixth of them seen only once. The V and J ends lost 5 bases and 7 bases, in that order; junction bases with no gene match: 11. Germline CDR1 reads SGHAT; CDR2 reads FQNNGV. This CDR3 is 16 amino acids long. Regarding the study as a whole: In drawing conclusions, the study used cross-sectional statistical analysis and did not follow the same donors.

The sequence came from a man aged 50 to 59 in good health. The specimen sequenced was naive T cells sorted from blood. The V call is TRBV11-2, the J call TRBJ1-6; 7 bases align to TRBD1. DNA of the CDR3: TGTGCCAGCAGCGTTACTCGGGACAGCCTGAATTCACCCCTCCACTTT. This gives the protein CASSVTRDSLNSPLHF.